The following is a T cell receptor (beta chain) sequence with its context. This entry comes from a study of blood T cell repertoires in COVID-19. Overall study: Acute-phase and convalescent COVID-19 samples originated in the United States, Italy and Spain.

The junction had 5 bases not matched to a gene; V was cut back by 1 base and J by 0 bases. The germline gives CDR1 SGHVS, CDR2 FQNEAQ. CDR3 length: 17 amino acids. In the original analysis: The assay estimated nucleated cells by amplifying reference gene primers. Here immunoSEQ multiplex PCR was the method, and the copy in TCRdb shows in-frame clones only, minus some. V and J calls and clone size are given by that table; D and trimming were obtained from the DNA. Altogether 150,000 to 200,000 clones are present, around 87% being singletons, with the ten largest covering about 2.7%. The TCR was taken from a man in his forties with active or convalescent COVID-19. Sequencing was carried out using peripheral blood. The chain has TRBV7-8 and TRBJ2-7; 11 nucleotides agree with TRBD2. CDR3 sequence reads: CASSLVLAGGGSYEQYF. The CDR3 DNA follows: TGTGCCAGCAGCTTAGTCCTAGCGGGGGGAGGCTCCTACGAGCAGTACTTC.